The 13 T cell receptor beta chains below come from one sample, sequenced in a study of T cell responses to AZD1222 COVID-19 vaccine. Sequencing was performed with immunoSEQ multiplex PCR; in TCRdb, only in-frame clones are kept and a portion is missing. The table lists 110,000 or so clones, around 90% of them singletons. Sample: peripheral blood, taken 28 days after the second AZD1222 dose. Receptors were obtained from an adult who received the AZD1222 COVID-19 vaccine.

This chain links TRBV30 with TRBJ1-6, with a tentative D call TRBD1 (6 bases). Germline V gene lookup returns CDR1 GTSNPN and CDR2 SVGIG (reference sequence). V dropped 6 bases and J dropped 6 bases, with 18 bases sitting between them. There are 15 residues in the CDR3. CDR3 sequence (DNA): TGTGCCTGCGACCGAACAGGGAATTCTAATTCACCCCTCCACTTT. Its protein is CACDRTGNSNSPLHF.

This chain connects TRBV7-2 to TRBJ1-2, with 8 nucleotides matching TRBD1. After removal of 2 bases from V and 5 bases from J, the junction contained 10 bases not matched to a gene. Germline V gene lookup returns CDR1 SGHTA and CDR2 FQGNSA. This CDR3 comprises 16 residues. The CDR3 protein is CASSLSLRGQLYGYTF. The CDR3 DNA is TGTGCCAGCAGCTTATCCCTCAGGGGGCAATTATATGGCTACACCTTC.

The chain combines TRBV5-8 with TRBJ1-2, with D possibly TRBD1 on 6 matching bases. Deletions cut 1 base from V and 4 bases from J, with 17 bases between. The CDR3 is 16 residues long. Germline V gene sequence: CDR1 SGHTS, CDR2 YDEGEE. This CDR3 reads CASSLNPRDTGYGYTF. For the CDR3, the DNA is TGTGCCAGCAGCTTGAACCCCCGGGACACCGGCTATGGCTACACCTTC.

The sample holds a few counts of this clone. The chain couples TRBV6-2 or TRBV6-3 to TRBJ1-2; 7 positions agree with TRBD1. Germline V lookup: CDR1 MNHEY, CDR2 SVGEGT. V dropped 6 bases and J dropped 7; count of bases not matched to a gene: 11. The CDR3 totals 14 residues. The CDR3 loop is CASSPPGQVSGYTF. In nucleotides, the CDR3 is TGTGCCAGCAGCCCGCCTGGACAGGTCTCTGGCTACACCTTC.

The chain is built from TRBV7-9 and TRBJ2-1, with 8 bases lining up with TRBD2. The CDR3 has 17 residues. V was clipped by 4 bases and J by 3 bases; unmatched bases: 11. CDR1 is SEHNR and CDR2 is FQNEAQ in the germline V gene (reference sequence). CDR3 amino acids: CASSSDLAGELYNEQFF. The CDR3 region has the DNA TGTGCCAGCAGCTCCGACCTAGCGGGCGAACTCTACAATGAGCAGTTCTTC. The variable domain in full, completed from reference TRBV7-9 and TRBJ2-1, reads DTGVSQNPRHKITKRGQNVTFRCDPISEHNRLYWYRQTLGQGPEFLTYFQNEAQLEKSRLLSDRFSAERPKGSFSTLEIQRTEQGDSAMYLCASSSDLAGELYNEQFFGPGTRLTVL.

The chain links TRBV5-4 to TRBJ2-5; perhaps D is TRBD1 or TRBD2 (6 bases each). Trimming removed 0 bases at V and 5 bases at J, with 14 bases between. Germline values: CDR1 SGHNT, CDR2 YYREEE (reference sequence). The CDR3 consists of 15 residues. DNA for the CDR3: TGTGCCAGCAGCTTGGAAGGGGGAGGTAGTGAGACCCAGTACTTC. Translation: CASSLEGGGSETQYF.

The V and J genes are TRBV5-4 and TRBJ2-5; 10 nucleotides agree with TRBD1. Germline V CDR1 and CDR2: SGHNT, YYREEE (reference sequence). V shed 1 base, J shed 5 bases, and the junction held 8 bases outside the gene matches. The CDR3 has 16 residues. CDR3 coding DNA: TGTGCCAGCAGCTTGAGAACCGGGACAGGGGTCGAGACCCAGTACTTC. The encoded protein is CASSLRTGTGVETQYF.

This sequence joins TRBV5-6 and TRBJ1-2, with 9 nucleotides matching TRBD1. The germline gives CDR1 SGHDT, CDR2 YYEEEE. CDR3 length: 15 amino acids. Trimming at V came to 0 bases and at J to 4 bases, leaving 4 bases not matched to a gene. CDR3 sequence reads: CASSLGTGVSYGYTF. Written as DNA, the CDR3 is TGTGCCAGCAGCTTGGGGACAGGGGTGTCCTATGGCTACACCTTC. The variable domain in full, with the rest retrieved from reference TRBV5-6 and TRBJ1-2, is DAGVTQSPTHLIKTRGQQVTLRCSPKSGHDTVSWYQQALGQGPQFIFQYYEEEERQRGNFPDRFSGHQFPNYSSELNVNALLLGDSALYLCASSLGTGVSYGYTFGSGTRLTVV.

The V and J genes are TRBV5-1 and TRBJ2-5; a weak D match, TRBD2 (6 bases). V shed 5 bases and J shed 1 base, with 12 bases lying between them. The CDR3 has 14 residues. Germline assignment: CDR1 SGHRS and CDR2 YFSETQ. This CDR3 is CASRALGGQETQYF. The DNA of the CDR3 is TGCGCCAGCAGGGCATTGGGGGGCCAAGAGACCCAGTACTTC.

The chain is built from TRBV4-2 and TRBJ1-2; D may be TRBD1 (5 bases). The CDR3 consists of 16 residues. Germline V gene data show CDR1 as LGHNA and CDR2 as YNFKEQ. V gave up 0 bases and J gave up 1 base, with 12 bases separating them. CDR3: CASSQEDTPFNYGYTF. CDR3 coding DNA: TGTGCCAGCAGCCAAGAGGACACTCCCTTTAACTATGGCTACACCTTC.

The DNA for the CDR3 is TGTGCCAGCAGTCCTTTAAGCGGGAGTCTCGGCGAGCAGTACTTC. Its translation: CASSPLSGSLGEQYF. The chain joins TRBV3-1 (or the pseudogene TRBV3-2) to TRBJ2-7; TRBD2 aligns across 8 bases. V gave up 6 bases and J gave up 6 bases; unmatched junction bases: 13. The CDR3 runs to 15 residues. Germline-derived CDR1 and CDR2 are LGHDT and YNNKEL (reference sequence).

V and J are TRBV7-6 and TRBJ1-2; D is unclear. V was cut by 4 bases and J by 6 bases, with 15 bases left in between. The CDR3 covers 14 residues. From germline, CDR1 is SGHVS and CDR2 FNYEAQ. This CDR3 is CASSSFPGKDGYTF. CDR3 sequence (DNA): TGTGCCAGCAGCTCCTTCCCGGGTAAAGATGGCTACACCTTC.

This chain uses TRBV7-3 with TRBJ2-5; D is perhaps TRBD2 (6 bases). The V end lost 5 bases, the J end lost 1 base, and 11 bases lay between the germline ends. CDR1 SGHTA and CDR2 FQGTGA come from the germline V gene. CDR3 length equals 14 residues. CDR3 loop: CASSPSGSQETQYF. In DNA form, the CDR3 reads TGTGCCAGCAGCCCTTCCGGGAGCCAAGAGACCCAGTACTTC.